What follows are 20 T cell receptor beta chains derived from one specimen sequenced in a study of vaccination and CD4 T cells after COVID-19. These receptors lack a known antigen. The treatment was: roughly 11-day PBMC culture with coronavirus spike peptide pools or control peptides (ViraFEST assay). The Oncomine TCR Beta short-read assay sequenced DNA from cultured CD4+ T cells. TCRdb re-called the PCR reads with MiXCR, one entry per CDR3 protein. The sample lists approximately 9,000 distinct CDR3 sequences; over 65% were seen once. Sequencing used CD4+ T cells from blood, cultured in vitro. The receptors stem from a human donor who had recovered from COVID-19.

V and J are TRBV5-1 and TRBJ1-1; D call uncertain. The CDR3 extends over 13 amino acids. V dropped 0 bases and J dropped 2 bases, with 5 bases sitting between them. Germline loops: CDR1 SGHRS, CDR2 YFSETQ. The CDR3 nucleotides read TGCGCCAGCAGCTTGGTTCTAAACACTGAAGCTTTCTTT. Translating gives CASSLVLNTEAFF.

This clonotype was seen once. This chain links TRBV6-1 with TRBJ1-2; tentatively, D is TRBD1 (6 bases). Trimming pared 11 bases from V and 2 bases from J, leaving 12 bases between. The germline V gene has CDR1 MNHNS and CDR2 SASEGT. CDR3 length: 12 amino acids. The chain's CDR3 is CAVRGGNYGYTF. CDR3 nucleotides: TGTGCCGTCCGAGGGGGGAACTATGGCTACACCTTC.

The chain recombines TRBV10-3 with TRBJ1-5; D is uncertain. V was clipped by 3 bases and J by 0 bases, with 3 bases between them. CDR1 and CDR2 from the germline V gene are ENHRY and SYGVKD. This CDR3 is 13 amino acids long. DNA for the CDR3: TGTGCCATCAGTGATGCTAGCAATCAGCCCCAGCATTTT. This sequence encodes CAISDASNQPQHF.

The chain combines TRBV11-2 with TRBJ1-2; D not resolved. Between the trimmed V and J ends, which lost 1 base and 4 bases, there was a span of 10 bases. This CDR3 comprises 14 residues. Germline V gene sequence: CDR1 SGHAT, CDR2 FQNNGV. The DNA for the CDR3 is TGTGCCAGCAGCTTAGGACCCATGTCCTATGGCTACACCTTC. This gives the protein CASSLGPMSYGYTF.

The chain carries TRBV5-1 and TRBJ1-1, with D unclear. The germline V gene has CDR1 SGHRS and CDR2 YFSETQ. There are 14 residues in the CDR3. Trimming removed 1 base at V and 1 base at J, with 8 bases between. In DNA form, the CDR3 reads TGCGCCAGCAGCTTGAAACAGCCGAACACTGAAGCTTTCTTT. Its protein is CASSLKQPNTEAFF.

The rearrangement joins TRBV12-3 or TRBV12-4 to TRBJ1-2, with 9 nucleotides matching TRBD1. The CDR3 covers 12 residues. V was clipped by 5 bases and J by 7 bases; unmatched bases: 2. The CDR3, as DNA: TGTGCCAGCAGTCTACAGGGGGCTGGCTACACCTTC. It encodes CASSLQGAGYTF.

The V gene is TRBV20-1, the J gene TRBJ2-1; D is possibly TRBD1 or TRBD2 (5 bases each). Between the trimmed V and J ends, which lost 5 bases and 15 bases, there was a span of 20 bases. The CDR3 contains 12 residues. Germline values: CDR1 DFQATT, CDR2 SNEGSKA (reference sequence). DNA for the CDR3: TGCAGTGCTCGTCTTTCGGGACCAGCTCCGTTCTTC. Translated: CSARLSGPAPFF.

The rearrangement uses TRBV10-3 and TRBJ2-3; tentative D call: TRBD2 (6 bases). The germline V gene has CDR1 ENHRY and CDR2 SYGVKD. The CDR3 sequence is 15 residues long. V lost 6 bases to trimming and J lost 1 base, with 14 bases between them. The DNA for the CDR3 is TGTGCCATCAGCGGTATAACGGGAGGCACAGATACGCAGTATTTT. As protein: CAISGITGGTDTQYF.

The V and J genes are TRBV6-5 and TRBJ1-5; TRBD1 agrees at 7 bases. V was clipped by 4 bases and J by 4 bases; unmatched bases: 16. Germline CDR1 reads MNHEY; CDR2 reads SVGAGI. The CDR3 sequence is 18 residues long. The CDR3 DNA reads as TGTGCCAGCAGTTTCAATCCCCGGACAGGTTCTACGAATCAGCCCCAGCATTTT. It translates to CASSFNPRTGSTNQPQHF.

This chain links TRBV18 with TRBJ1-1; 12 bases are a match to TRBD1. Germline V gene lookup returns CDR1 KGHSH and CDR2 LQKENI. With 2 bases clipped from V and 8 bases from J, the junction kept 0 bases outside the gene matches. This CDR3 comprises 13 residues. The DNA of the CDR3 is TGTGCCAGCTCACCAGGGACAGGGGGCGAAGCTTTCTTT. It yields the protein CASSPGTGGEAFF.

This clonotype has a single count. The V gene is TRBV7-3, the J gene TRBJ2-4; D unresolved. From germline, CDR1 is SGHTA and CDR2 FQGTGA. The ends were cut back, 0 bases at V and 6 bases at J, with 9 bases in the middle. This CDR3 comprises 14 residues. The CDR3 DNA follows: TGTGCCAGCAGCTTAACGGGTGTTGGAAACATTCAGTACTTC. Translating gives CASSLTGVGNIQYF.

The sample holds a few counts of this clonotype. The chain uses TRBV20-1 and TRBJ1-6, with D perhaps matching TRBD1 (5 bases). CDR1 and CDR2 from the germline V gene are DFQATT and SNEGSKA (reference sequence). V lost 0 bases, J lost 4 bases, and 13 bases lay in between. This CDR3 has 16 amino acids. The CDR3 here is CSARDPTGGYNSPLHF. As DNA, the CDR3 is TGCAGTGCTAGAGATCCTACGGGGGGATATAATTCACCCCTCCACTTT.

This clonotype showed up just a few times. The chain combines TRBV29-1 with TRBJ1-1; no reliable D call. The CDR3 runs 11 residues. In germline, CDR1 is SQVTM, CDR2 ANQGSEA. The germline V and J ends were trimmed by 4 bases and 2 bases, with 5 bases remaining between them. CDR3 sequence: CSVVTNTEAFF. CDR3 in DNA: TGCAGCGTTGTAACTAACACTGAAGCTTTCTTT.

This clonotype showed up just once. The rearrangement joins TRBV12-3 or TRBV12-4 to TRBJ1-4, with D possibly matching TRBD1 (5 bases). V gave up 5 bases and J gave up 0 bases, with 7 bases separating them. This CDR3 is 14 amino acids long. CDR3 nucleotides: TGTGCCAGCAGTAGGGGTGCAACTAATGAAAAACTGTTTTTT. Its protein is CASSRGATNEKLFF.

The chain employs TRBV5-4 and TRBJ1-2, with 10 nucleotides matching TRBD1. CDR1 SGHNT and CDR2 YYREEE come from the germline V gene (reference sequence). V trimming: 4 bases; J trimming: 6 bases; junction bases outside the gene matches: 9. This CDR3 spans 15 amino acids. The CDR3 sequence: CASSLGDRGINGYTF. Here the CDR3 DNA reads TGTGCCAGCAGCCTCGGGGACAGGGGAATTAATGGCTACACCTTC.

The rearrangement joins TRBV10-1 to TRBJ2-2; D might be TRBD2 (6 bases). Germline V gene lookup returns CDR1 WNHNN and CDR2 SYGVQD (reference sequence). This CDR3 region has 14 residues. V was shortened by 8 bases and J by 1 base, with 11 bases between the two germline ends. The CDR3 DNA is TGCGCCAGCGGGGGGACGGTGAACACCGGGGAGCTGTTTTTT. Translated, it gives CASGGTVNTGELFF.

This chain connects TRBV5-4 to TRBJ1-2, with 9 positions matching TRBD1. The V gene's germline CDR1 is SGHNT and CDR2 YYREEE (reference sequence). CDR3 length: 15 amino acids. Germline trimming cut 4 bases from V and 3 bases from J; bases unmatched to any gene: 7. CDR3 sequence reads: CASSPPDRGDYGYTF. The CDR3 region has the DNA TGTGCCAGCAGCCCCCCGGACAGGGGTGACTATGGCTACACCTTC.

The chain employs TRBV11-2 and TRBJ2-3, with D perhaps assigned TRBD1 or TRBD2 (5 bases each). Germline CDR1 and CDR2: SGHAT and FQNNGV. Trimming shortened V by 3 bases and J by 4 bases, and 20 bases separated the two germline ends. The length of the CDR3 is 17 residues. CDR3 in amino acids: CASSFQPGTVSADTQYF. In DNA form, the CDR3 reads TGTGCCAGCAGCTTTCAACCAGGGACGGTGTCAGCAGATACGCAGTATTTT.

The chain uses TRBV20-1 and TRBJ2-3; 12 bases line up with TRBD2. This CDR3 comprises 16 residues. The germline gives CDR1 DFQATT, CDR2 SNEGSKA (reference sequence). Trimming cost V 6 bases and J 0 bases; bases outside gene matches: 7. CDR3 nucleotides: TGCAGTGCATCCCTAGCGGGGGGGCCTAGCACAGATACGCAGTATTTT. Protein: CSASLAGGPSTDTQYF.

CDR3 loop: CASSRGRGGEYGYTF. CDR3 bases: TGTGCCAGCAGTCGTGGCAGGGGAGGCGAGTACGGCTACACCTTC. The rearrangement uses TRBV12-3 or TRBV12-4 and TRBJ1-2, with D tentatively TRBD1 (6 bases). V was cut by 5 bases and J by 8 bases, with 21 bases left in between. There are 15 residues in the CDR3.